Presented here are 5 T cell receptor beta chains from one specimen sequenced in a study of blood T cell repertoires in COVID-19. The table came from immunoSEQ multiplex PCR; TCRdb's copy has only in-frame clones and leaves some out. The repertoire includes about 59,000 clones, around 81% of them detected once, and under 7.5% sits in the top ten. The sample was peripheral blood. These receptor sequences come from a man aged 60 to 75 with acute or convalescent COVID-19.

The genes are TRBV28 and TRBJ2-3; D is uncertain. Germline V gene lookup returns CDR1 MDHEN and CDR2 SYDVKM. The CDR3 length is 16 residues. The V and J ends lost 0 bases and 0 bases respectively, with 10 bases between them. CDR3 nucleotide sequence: TGTGCCAGCAGTTTATGGGCGGCAGATAGCACAGATACGCAGTATTTT. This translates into CASSLWAADSTDTQYF.

This CDR3 is CASTPWGGVNYGYTF. CDR3 coding DNA: TGTGCCAGCACCCCCTGGGGGGGGGTTAACTATGGCTACACCTTC. The V call is TRBV2, the J call TRBJ1-2, with a weak D call TRBD1 (5 bases). The CDR3 contains 15 residues. The germline V gene has CDR1 SNHLY and CDR2 FYNNEI. Trimming left V 7 bases short and J 1 base short, with 16 bases between.

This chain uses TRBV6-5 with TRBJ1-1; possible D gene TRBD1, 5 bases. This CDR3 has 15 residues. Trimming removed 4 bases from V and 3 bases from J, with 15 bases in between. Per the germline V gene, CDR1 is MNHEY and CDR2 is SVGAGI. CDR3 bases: TGTGCCAGCAGTTTCGGTCGGGGGTGGGACACTGAAGCTTTCTTT. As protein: CASSFGRGWDTEAFF.

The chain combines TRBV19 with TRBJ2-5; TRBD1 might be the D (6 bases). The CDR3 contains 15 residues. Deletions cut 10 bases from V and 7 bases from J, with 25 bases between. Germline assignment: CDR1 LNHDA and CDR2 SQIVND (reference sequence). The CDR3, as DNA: TGTGCCACCGGACGACCGGGACAAGATATTGGGACCCAGTACTTC. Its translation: CATGRPGQDIGTQYF.

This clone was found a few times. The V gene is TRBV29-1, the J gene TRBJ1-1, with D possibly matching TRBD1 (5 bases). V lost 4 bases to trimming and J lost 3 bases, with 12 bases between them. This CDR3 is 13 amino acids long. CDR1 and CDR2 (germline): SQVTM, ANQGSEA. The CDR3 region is CSVAKGRDTEAFF. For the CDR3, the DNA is TGCAGCGTTGCGAAGGGCAGGGACACTGAAGCTTTCTTT.